A single T cell receptor beta chain is shown here with its context. This clone was seen only a few times. Its binding antigen is unknown. One base away there is no much larger clone; base qualities are not given. This specimen comes from a study of blood T cell repertoires in COVID-19 (dated by TCRdb to the early 2020s). Notes on the research overall: Collaborator samples came from the United States, Italy and Spain and covered acute and convalescent phases of COVID-19. The prospective study material was composed of cDNA or gDNA derived from T cells, B-cell-depleted T cells, or PBMCs. Deeply sampled blood TCRbeta repertoires from subjects exposed to, actively infected with, or recovered from COVID-19 were included in the dataset. The repertoires were released in a freely available public database meant as a resource for research on the immune response to SARS-CoV-2. The samples were drawn from two sources: the first 160 participants of the ongoing ImmuneRACE study, and 1,000 to 1,500 subjects contributed by 6 global collaborators. Sample metadata almost always included a de-identified subject ID, COVID-19 status, age in years and sex. Where available, HLA class I and class II types were taken from metadata supplied by the sample provider and were not determined by assay-based typing.

Via the germline V gene (reference sequence), CDR1 is SGHNT and CDR2 YYREEE. The CDR3 runs 13 residues from the cysteine to the phenylalanine. Only the CDR3 DNA is retained, 39 bases long and in frame from the first base. Unmatched junction bases come to 4, with V trimmed by 4 bases and J by 4 bases. Findings and caveats that apply to the study as a whole: The quantity of clinical and demographic metadata differed by source and by participant and was supplied without curation.

TCRbeta CDR3 regions were amplified from genomic DNA by means of the immunoSEQ Assay, a bias-controlled multiplex PCR. Concerning the study's data processing: Nucleated cell counts per sample were estimated from amplification of reference gene primers within the assay. To quantify the absolute abundance of each unique TCRbeta CDR3 rearrangement, sequence reads were collapsed and filtered. For each sample, productive Simpson clonality was calculated as the square root of Simpson's diversity index across productive rearrangements. The clones in this table, taken by TCRdb from immuneACCESS, are in-frame only. Not every clone is retained; where verified, under half of the shortfall comes from an unresolved V gene, and the cause of the rest is unknown. The V and J calls and clone size were taken over from that table, and D and trimming were inferred from the DNA. Here the sample has 100,000 to 150,000 clones; around 85% occur a single time. The top ten clonotypes cover about 18% of the sample.

Collaborating institutions collected whole blood in K2EDTA tubes following their own protocols. For TCRbeta analysis, collaborators shipped samples in one of three forms: frozen whole blood, isolated PBMCs, or DNA extracted from either of those sample types. This receptor chain uses TRBV5-4 and TRBJ1-2; 7 bases in the middle match TRBD1. This receptor was obtained from a woman of 80 years or more with acute or convalescent COVID-19. Input material: peripheral blood. The DNA reads as follows: TGTGCCAGCAGCGTAGACAGGGCCTATGGCTACACCTTC. This sequence encodes CASSVDRAYGYTF.